This TCR beta chain was found in a study of blood T cell repertoires in COVID-19. Overall study: From the United States, Italy and Spain came samples of acute and convalescent COVID-19. PBMCs, B-cell-depleted T cells, or T cells were the source of the cDNA or gDNA that made up the material.

Germline assignment: CDR1 LGHNA and CDR2 YNFKEQ. The V and J ends lost 5 bases and 4 bases respectively, with 14 bases between them. The CDR3 totals 14 residues. Original analysis: Nucleated cell counts were estimated from reference gene primer amplification. Assay used: immunoSEQ multiplex PCR; TCRdb lists only in-frame clones, some missing. V, J and clone size derive from that table, while D and trimming were established from the DNA sequence. This table holds about 110,000 clones, over 70% found once. The TCR was taken from a human donor with acute or convalescent COVID-19. The donor label of this sample is uncertain. V gene TRBV4-2 combines with J gene TRBJ1-2; D not certain. The specimen sequenced was peripheral blood. The CDR3 sequence is CASSKGLEPYGYTF. The CDR3 nucleotides read TGTGCCAGCAGCAAAGGACTGGAGCCCTATGGCTACACCTTC.